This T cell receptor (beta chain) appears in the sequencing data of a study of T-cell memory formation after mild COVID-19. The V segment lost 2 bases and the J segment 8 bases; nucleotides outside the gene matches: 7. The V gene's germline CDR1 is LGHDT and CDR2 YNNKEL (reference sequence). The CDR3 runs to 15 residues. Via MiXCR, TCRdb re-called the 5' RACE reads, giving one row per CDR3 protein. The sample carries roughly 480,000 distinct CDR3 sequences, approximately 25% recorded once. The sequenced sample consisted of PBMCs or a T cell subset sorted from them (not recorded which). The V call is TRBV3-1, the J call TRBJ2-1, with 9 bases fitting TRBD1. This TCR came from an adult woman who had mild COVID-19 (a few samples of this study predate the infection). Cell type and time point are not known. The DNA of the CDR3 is TGTGCCAGCAGCCAACCGGGACAGGGTATTGATGAGCAGTTCTTC. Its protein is CASSQPGQGIDEQFF.